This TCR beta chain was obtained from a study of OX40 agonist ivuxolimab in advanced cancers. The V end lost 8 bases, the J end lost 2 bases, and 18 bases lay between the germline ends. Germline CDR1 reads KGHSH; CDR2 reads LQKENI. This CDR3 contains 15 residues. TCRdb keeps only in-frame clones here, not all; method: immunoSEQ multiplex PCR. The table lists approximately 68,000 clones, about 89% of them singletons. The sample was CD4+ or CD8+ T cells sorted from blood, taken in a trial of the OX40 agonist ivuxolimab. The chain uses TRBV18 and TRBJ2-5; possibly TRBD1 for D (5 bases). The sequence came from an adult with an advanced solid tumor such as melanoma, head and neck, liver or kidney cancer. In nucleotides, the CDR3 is TGTGCCAGCCGGAGTGGCGAAGGGGCTCAAGAGACCCAGTACTTC. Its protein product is CASRSGEGAQETQYF.